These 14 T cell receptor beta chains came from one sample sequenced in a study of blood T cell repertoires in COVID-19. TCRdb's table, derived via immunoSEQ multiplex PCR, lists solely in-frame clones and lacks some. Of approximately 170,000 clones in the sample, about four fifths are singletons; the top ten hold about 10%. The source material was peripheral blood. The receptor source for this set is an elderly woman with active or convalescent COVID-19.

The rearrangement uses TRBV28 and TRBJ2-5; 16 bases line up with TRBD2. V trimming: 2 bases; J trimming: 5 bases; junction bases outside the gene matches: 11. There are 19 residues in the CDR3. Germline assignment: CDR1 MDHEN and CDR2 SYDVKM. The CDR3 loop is CASSLNPPGLAGGLETQYF. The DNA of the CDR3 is TGTGCCAGCAGTTTAAACCCTCCGGGACTAGCGGGAGGGCTGGAGACCCAGTACTTC.

In DNA form, the CDR3 reads TGTGCCTGGAGTTGGCCGGGGAGGCTGGAAAAACTGTTTTTT. Translating it yields CAWSWPGRLEKLFF. This sequence joins TRBV30 and TRBJ1-4; D ambiguous. The CDR3 is 14 residues long. The germline CDR1 and CDR2 sequences are GTSNPN and SVGIG (reference sequence). The V and J ends lost 2 bases and 8 bases respectively, with 15 bases between them.

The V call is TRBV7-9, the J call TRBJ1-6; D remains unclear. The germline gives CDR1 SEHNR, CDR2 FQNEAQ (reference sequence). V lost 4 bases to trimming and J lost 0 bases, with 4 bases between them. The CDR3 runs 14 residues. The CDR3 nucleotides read TGTGCCAGCAGCTCCAGCTCCTATAATTCACCCCTCCACTTT. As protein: CASSSSSYNSPLHF.

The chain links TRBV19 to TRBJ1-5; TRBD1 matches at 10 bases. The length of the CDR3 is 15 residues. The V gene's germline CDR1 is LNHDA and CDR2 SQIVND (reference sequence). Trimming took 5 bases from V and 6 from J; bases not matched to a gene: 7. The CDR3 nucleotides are TGTGCCAGTAGTTGGGACAGGGGAATAACTCAGCCCCAGCATTTT. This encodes CASSWDRGITQPQHF.

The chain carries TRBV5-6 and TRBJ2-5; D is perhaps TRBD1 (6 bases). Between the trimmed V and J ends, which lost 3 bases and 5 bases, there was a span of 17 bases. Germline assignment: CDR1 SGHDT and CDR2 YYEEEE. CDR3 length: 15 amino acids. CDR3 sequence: CASSSGQSPWETQYF. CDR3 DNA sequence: TGTGCCAGCAGCTCCGGACAGAGCCCCTGGGAGACCCAGTACTTC.

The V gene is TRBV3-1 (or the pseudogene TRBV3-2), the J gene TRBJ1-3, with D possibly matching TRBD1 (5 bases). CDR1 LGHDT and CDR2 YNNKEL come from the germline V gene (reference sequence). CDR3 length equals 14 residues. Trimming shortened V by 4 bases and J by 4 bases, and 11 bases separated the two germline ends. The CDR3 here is CASSRQGGGNTIYF. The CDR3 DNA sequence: TGTGCCAGCAGCCGGCAGGGAGGCGGAAACACCATATATTTT.

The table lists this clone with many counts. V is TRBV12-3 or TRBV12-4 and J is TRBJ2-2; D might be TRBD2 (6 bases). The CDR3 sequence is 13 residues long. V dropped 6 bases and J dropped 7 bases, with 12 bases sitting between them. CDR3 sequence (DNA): TGTGCCAGCAGACCGACTAGAATCGGGGAGCTGTTTTTT. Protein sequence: CASRPTRIGELFF.

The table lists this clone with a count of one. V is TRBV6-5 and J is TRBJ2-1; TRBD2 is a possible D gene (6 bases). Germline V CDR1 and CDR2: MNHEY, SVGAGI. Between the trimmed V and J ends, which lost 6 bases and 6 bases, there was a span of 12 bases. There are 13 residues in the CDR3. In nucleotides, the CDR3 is TGTGCCAGCAGGAAGGGACTGGTCAATGAGCAGTTCTTC. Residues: CASRKGLVNEQFF.

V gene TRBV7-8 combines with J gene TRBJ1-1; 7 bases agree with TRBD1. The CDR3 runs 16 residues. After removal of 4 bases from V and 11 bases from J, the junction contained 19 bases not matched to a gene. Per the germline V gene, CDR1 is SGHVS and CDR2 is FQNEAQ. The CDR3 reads CASSSPAGEGAVGAFF. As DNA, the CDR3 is TGTGCCAGCAGCTCCCCGGCCGGTGAGGGGGCCGTTGGGGCTTTCTTT.

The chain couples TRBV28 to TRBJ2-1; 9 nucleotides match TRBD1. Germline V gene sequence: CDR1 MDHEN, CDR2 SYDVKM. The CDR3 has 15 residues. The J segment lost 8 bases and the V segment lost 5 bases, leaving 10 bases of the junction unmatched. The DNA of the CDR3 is TGTGCCAGCAGTATCGACAGGGGGGGAGTTTATGAGCAGTTCTTC. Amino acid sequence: CASSIDRGGVYEQFF. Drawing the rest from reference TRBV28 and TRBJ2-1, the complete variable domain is DVKVTQSSRYLVKRTGEKVFLECVQDMDHENMFWYRQDPGLGLRLIYFSYDVKMKEKGDIPEGYSVSREKKERFSLILESASTNQTSMYLCASSIDRGGVYEQFFGPGTRLTVL.

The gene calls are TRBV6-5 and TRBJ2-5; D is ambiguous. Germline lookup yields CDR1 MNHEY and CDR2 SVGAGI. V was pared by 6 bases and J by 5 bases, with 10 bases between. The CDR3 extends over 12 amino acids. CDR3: CASRRMRETQYF. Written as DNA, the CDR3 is TGTGCCAGCAGAAGAATGAGGGAGACCCAGTACTTC.

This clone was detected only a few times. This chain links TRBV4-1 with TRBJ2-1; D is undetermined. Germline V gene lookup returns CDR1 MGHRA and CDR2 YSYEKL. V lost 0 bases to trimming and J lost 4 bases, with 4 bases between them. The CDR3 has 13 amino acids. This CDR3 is CASSQDSYNEQFF. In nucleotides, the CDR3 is TGCGCCAGCAGCCAAGACAGTTACAATGAGCAGTTCTTC.

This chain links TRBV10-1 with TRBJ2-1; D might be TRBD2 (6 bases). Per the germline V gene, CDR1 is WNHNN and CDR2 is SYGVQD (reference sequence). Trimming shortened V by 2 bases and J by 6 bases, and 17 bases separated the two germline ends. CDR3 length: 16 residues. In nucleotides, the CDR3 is TGCGCCAGCAGTGAGCTCATAAGCGGGTACGGCAATGAGCAGTTCTTC. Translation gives CASSELISGYGNEQFF.

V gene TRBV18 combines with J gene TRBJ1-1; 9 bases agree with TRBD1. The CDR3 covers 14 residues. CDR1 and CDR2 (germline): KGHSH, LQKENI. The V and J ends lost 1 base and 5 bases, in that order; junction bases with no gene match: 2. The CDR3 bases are TGTGCCAGCTCACCACTGACAGGGGGGACTGAAGCTTTCTTT. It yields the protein CASSPLTGGTEAFF. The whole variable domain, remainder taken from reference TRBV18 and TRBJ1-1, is NAGVMQNPRHLVRRRGQEARLRCSPMKGHSHVYWYRQLPEEGLKFMVYLQKENIIDESGMPKERFSAEFPKEGPSILRIQQVVRGDSAAYFCASSPLTGGTEAFFGQGTRLTVV.